This TCR beta chain emerged from a study of cytomegalovirus exposure and HLA in healthy donors (TCRdb year 2017). In the study overall: An earlier analysis of approximately 550 of the donors reported 250 to 350 Gb of sequence data and 117 million unique TCR beta sequences from about 200 million T cells. Approximately 300 gigabases of sequencing data and around 80 million unique TCR sequences made up an early release that covered several hundred HLA-typed donors. Among the roughly 400 genotyped donors, more than 70% belonged to the genetic ancestry cluster associated with self-reported Caucasian donors. The study aimed to test whether signatures of past pathogen exposure could be identified by cataloging public T cell receptors. The study profiled the T cell repertoires of fewer than 850 subjects by immunosequencing and related them to cytomegalovirus serostatus. In addition to the first cohort of about 650 subjects, a separate validation cohort of about 120 different subjects was used. High-throughput TCR immunosequencing, statistical association of individual TCRs with disease status, and machine learning were combined to predict cytomegalovirus infection status. A later analysis re-examined previously published TCR beta repertoires from roughly 650 donors and added high-resolution HLA genotyping to investigate patterns of TCR occurrence. In the later analysis, no new phenotypic data were used to find candidate immune exposures; instead, reliance was placed on TCR beta sequences and their occurrence across donors. To decide whether each TCR beta V gene segment behaved as functional or pseudogenic, an earlier analysis of several hundred of the donors relied on high-throughput TCR beta sequencing. Donor age, sex, ethnicity and CMV serostatus were compiled together with the repertoire data. A later genetic analysis used genome-wide SNP genotypes for about 55% of the 666 donors, treating that subset as a discovery cohort. Every discovery cohort repertoire had been produced on one sequencing platform. HLA typing included class I and class II loci at four-digit resolution. The number of typed donors differed by locus: about 629-630 for A, B, C, DRB1 and DQB1; roughly 510 for DQA1; 606 for DPA1; and about 470 for DPB1. About five DR-DQ haplotypes were treated as single units for association and clustering because of strong linkage in the cohort. Among a few hundred genotyped donors of the cohort, an average of about 240,000 unique TCR beta nucleotide sequences were sequenced per donor, roughly 18% of them non-productive.

The CDR3 runs 14 amino acids, cysteine and phenylalanine included. Kept here is only the CDR3 DNA, which spans 42 bases and is read in frame from base 1. CDR1 and CDR2 are drawn from the germline V gene (reference sequence): SEHNR, FQNEAQ. V was cut back by 1 base and J by 2 bases, leaving a gap of 6 bases between them. Library method: the immunoSEQ multiplex PCR assay. A mixture of 60 forward primers for TCR Vbeta segments and 13 reverse primers for TCR Jbeta segments was used in the multiplex PCR. The CDR3 region of rearranged TCR beta genes was amplified from genomic DNA with a multiplex PCR assay. The amplified TCR beta libraries were sequenced on the Illumina HiSeq System as 87-base-pair reads. The paper's data handling went like this. Across the roughly 700 repertoires, a later analysis counted about 81 million unique TCR beta chains, some 11 million of which were shared by at least two donors. A nearest-neighbor algorithm error-corrected the raw reads and collapsed the reads into unique sequences, merging closely related sequences to remove PCR and sequencing errors. V, D and J gene segments were assigned by aligning CDR3 sequences to IMGT reference sequences. For a sequence to be retained, a match of at least six nucleotides was required to both a V gene segment and a J gene segment. Rearrangements were classified as productive when the CDR3 lacked stop codons and remained in frame with V and J, and all other rearrangements were classified as non-productive. CDR3 was defined by IMGT convention, running from the second conserved V-encoded cysteine to the conserved J-encoded phenylalanine. The earlier analysis of 500 to 750 of the donors excluded any sequence lacking an unambiguous match to a single V gene segment. In an earlier analysis of 450 to 700 of the donors, V segments were called functional above 56.7% productive rearrangements and were called segregating when the between-donor standard deviation exceeded 5%. A statistical classification framework was developed to diagnose cytomegalovirus status using the catalog of TCR beta chain sequences. In a later analysis, V and J genes were assigned by comparing TCR nucleotide sequences against IMGT/GENE-DB human TR gene sequences. The TCRdist pipeline was used in a later analysis to assign CDR3 sequences and most-parsimonious VDJ recombination scenarios. In a later analysis, each TCR beta chain was defined by its CDR3 amino acid sequence together with its V-gene family, and reads lacking a unique V-gene family were excluded. As a way to deal with suspected cross-contamination and a sequencing artifact, a later analysis dropped 640 or so nucleotide sequences that were highly shared and had low generation probability. In a later analysis, a clonal expansion index was calculated for each public chain from normalized within-repertoire ranks of inferred template counts. Generation probabilities in a later analysis came from a VDJ recombination model fitted to out-of-frame rearrangements, and those results were checked against IGoR. Hypergeometric tests were used in a later analysis to score TCR-TCR, TCR-HLA and TCR-CMV co-occurrence, with a repertoire-size bias correction applied to the TCR pairs. A later analysis estimated false discovery rates by permuting HLA or CMV assignments 20 times. A later analysis grouped co-occurring TCRs with DBSCAN, adding TCRdist sequence similarity when clustering within HLA-allele-positive subsets. Repertoires with fewer than 30,000 or more than 120,000 public chains were left out of co-occurrence clustering, as were five repertoires with anomalous nucleotide sharing. TCRdb obtained this table from immuneACCESS and retained in-frame rearrangements with V and J assigned. These tables miss some clones; where compared with another copy, unresolved V genes account for less than half of the shortfall, and the remainder is unexplained. V and J calls plus clone size are reproduced from that table; the DNA served to infer D and trimming. The sample data list fewer than 150,000 clones, and around 85% of these were observed just once. Together, the top ten hold around 4.1% of the sample.

Summary of the overall study and its limitations: The earlier analysis of a few hundred of the donors excluded over 15 rarely observed V segments, including chromosome 9 orphons, because counts were too low. When HLA alleles, especially DR and DQ, strongly co-occurred, attributing TCR associations to individual alleles was difficult. A further reported finding was that TCR beta sequences accurately predicted the HLA-A and HLA-B alleles for most subjects in the first cohort. This cohort had only TCR beta chains sequenced, and the lack of alpha or paired-chain data limited which features could be detected. Specific HLA alleles were associated with roughly 16,000 TCR beta sequences at a false discovery rate of 0.05 in a later analysis. Correlated functional status among segregating V segments might reflect linkage disequilibrium, but an unknown experimental factor could not be ruled out. Several of the top co-occurrence clusters appeared to be linked to parvovirus B19, influenza, CMV and Epstein-Barr virus, according to a later analysis. While some public TCRs were present in many individuals, most TCR sequences turned up only very rarely across donors. A later genetic analysis associated a missense DCLRE1C variant with V-gene and J-gene trimming of TCR beta chains, and an independent cohort replicated the association. Because HLA typing was missing for some donors at each locus, association tests included only the typed subset. Roughly uniform sequencing depth across donors was assumed in presence/absence analyses, although this assumption may not hold. A cluster of highly shared sequence variants was judged likely to represent a technical artifact of the sequencing pipeline. In a later genetic analysis, fewer N-insertions in productive TCRs were reported among donors in an Asian-associated ancestry cluster than the roughly 710-donor mean. In a later analysis, the rate of TCR association differed among HLA loci, with DRB1 alleles having the most associated TCRs and HLA-C alleles having the fewest. CMV serostatus was the only immune exposure information available for the cohort. Cytomegalovirus status was reported to be diagnosed by the classifier with high specificity and sensitivity in both the original and validation cohorts. It was suggested by the authors that the approach could potentially be generalized to other disease states and immunological phenotypes. In the study, some 160 TCR beta chains were listed as associated with cytomegalovirus. A later analysis found that most CMV-associated TCR beta chains appeared HLA-restricted, with HLA associations seemingly driven largely by CMV exposure. In a later analysis, HLA-associated TCR beta chains were found to be more clonally expanded and to have lower generation probabilities than equally common non-associated chains. The 87-base-pair reads could not distinguish some IMGT-functional V segments, including TRBV6-2 and TRBV6-3, so those segments were excluded. In vitro tests confirmed that three of the cytomegalovirus-associated TCR beta chains recognize cytomegalovirus antigens. In an earlier analysis of fewer than 700 of the donors, most TCR beta V segments appeared in productive rearrangements about 90% or about 30% of the time, broadly matching IMGT annotations.

The cohort consisted of 650 to 700 healthy bone marrow donors. Cohort members were all nominally healthy when sampled, although unrecorded immune exposures were likely present. The donor was CMV seropositive and was included in the group of 300 or so seropositive cohort members. A peripheral blood sample was provided by each donor, and peripheral blood mononuclear cells were used for TCR beta sequencing. Genomic DNA extraction from the blood cell samples was performed with the Qiagen DNeasy Blood Extraction Kit. For this clone: This receptor's antigen is unknown. No per-base quality is available; no much larger clone lies one base away.

This sequence uses TRBV7-9 and TRBJ1-5; 6 matching bases give a weak D call of TRBD1. The source material was PBMCs. The clonotype comes from a man aged 35-49 years in good health and CMV-seropositive. The CDR3 reads as follows: CASSLGQGNQPQHF. The nucleotide sequence reads TGTGCCAGCAGCTTAGGACAGGGCAATCAGCCCCAGCATTTT.